The clone carrying this TCR beta chain was found many times. Its antigen is as yet unknown. CDR3 size: 14 residues. TCRdb re-called the RT-PCR reads with MiXCR, one entry per CDR3 protein. The top ten hold more than 8.5% of the sample, which has over 800,000 distinct CDR3 sequences, around 20% seen once. The data stem from a study of response to subunit inactivated influenza vaccine. Study results and caveats: Seasonal influenza vaccination, on each occasion, was suggested by the authors to recruit few new T cells.

This receptor was identified in a man in his fifties who received an inactivated influenza vaccine. The chain links TRBV21-1 to TRBJ2-1; TRBD2 is the table's D call and was not checked against the DNA. TRBV21-1 corresponds to a pseudogene. Sequenced here: PBMCs from blood, sampled less than 6 days after vaccination. This chain's CDR3 is CASSQREDYNEQFF. The CDR3 DNA reads TGTGCCAGCAGTCAGCGGGAGGATTACAATGAGCAGTTCTTC.